This T cell receptor (beta chain) was recovered during a study of control samples from healthy donors and cancer patients. Sequencing was performed with immunoSEQ multiplex PCR; in TCRdb, only in-frame clones are kept and a portion is missing. Of under 450,000 clones in the sample, 90% were seen once. Germline CDR1 reads MNHEY; CDR2 reads SMNVEV (reference sequence). V was pared by 5 bases and J by 7 bases, with 18 bases between. This CDR3 spans 15 amino acids. The sequence derives from a man aged 35 to 55 with head and neck cancer. The gene calls are TRBV27 and TRBJ1-5; D perhaps matches TRBD1 (5 bases). Sequenced material: PBMCs. Here the CDR3 reads CASSPPPDRGQPQHF. CDR3 nucleotides: TGTGCCAGCAGTCCCCCCCCCGACCGGGGCCAGCCCCAGCATTTT.